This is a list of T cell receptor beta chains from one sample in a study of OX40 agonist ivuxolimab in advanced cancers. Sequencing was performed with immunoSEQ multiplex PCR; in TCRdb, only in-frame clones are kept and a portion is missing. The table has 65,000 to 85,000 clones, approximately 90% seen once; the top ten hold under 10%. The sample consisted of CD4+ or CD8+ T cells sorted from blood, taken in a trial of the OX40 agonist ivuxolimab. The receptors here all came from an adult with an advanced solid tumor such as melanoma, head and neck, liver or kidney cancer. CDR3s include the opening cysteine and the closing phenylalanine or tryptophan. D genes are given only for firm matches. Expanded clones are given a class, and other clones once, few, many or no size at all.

TGTGCCAGCGGGCAGTTAAATGGGGAGCAGTACTTC,CASGQLNGEQYF,TRBV9,NA,TRBJ2-7,NA
TGTGCCAGCAGTTATATTAGTGGTTACGAGCAGTACTTC,CASSYISGYEQYF,TRBV6-5,NA,TRBJ2-7,NA
TGTGCCAGCAGTGATTGGGGCAGGTCTGATCAGCCCCAGCATTTT,CASSDWGRSDQPQHF,TRBV2,NA,TRBJ1-5,NA
TGTGCCAGTAGTCAAGGGTTCAGGGCTTTCTTT,CASSQGFRAFF,TRBV19,NA,TRBJ1-1,once
TGTGCCAGCAGCCCCCCGGGGGGCCCAACTAATGAAAAACTGTTTTTT,CASSPPGGPTNEKLFF,TRBV21-1,NA,TRBJ1-4,NA
TGTGCCAGCAGCTTGGGGGGCACCATATATTTT,CASSLGGTIYF,TRBV5-6,NA,TRBJ1-3,NA
TGTGCCAGCAGCCCGCTATCGGGGATCACTGAAGCTTTCTTT,CASSPLSGITEAFF,TRBV6-5,NA,TRBJ1-1,medium-sized
TGTGCCAGCAGCCTGGAAACCTACGAGCAGTACTTC,CASSLETYEQYF,TRBV13,NA,TRBJ2-7,once
TGTGCCAGCAGCTTAGAACGGACAGCCGCTAACTATGGCTACACCTTC,CASSLERTAANYGYTF,TRBV7-9,NA,TRBJ1-2,NA
TGTGCCACCACCACAGCAACCTGGGAGCAGTACTTC,CATTTATWEQYF,TRBV11-2,NA,TRBJ2-7,NA
TGTGCCAGCCGTCTACGGGACAGCCAAAATAGCTTTTACAATGAGCAGTTCTTC,CASRLRDSQNSFYNEQFF,TRBV2,TRBD1,TRBJ2-1,NA
TGTGCCAGCAGCTTCCTACTAGCGGGGGAAGGCACAGATACGCAGTATTTT,CASSFLLAGEGTDTQYF,TRBV13,TRBD2,TRBJ2-3,once
TGTGCCAGTAGCACTGAGGGGTATGGATCCTACGAGCAGTACTTC,CASSTEGYGSYEQYF,TRBV19,NA,TRBJ2-7,NA
TGTGCCAGCAGCTTAGTTGGCTACAACAATGAGCAGTTCTTC,CASSLVGYNNEQFF,TRBV5-5,NA,TRBJ2-1,NA
TGCGCCAGCAGCCAAAGGGGGGTAGGGGAAACTGAAGCTTTCTTT,CASSQRGVGETEAFF,TRBV4-3,NA,TRBJ1-1,NA